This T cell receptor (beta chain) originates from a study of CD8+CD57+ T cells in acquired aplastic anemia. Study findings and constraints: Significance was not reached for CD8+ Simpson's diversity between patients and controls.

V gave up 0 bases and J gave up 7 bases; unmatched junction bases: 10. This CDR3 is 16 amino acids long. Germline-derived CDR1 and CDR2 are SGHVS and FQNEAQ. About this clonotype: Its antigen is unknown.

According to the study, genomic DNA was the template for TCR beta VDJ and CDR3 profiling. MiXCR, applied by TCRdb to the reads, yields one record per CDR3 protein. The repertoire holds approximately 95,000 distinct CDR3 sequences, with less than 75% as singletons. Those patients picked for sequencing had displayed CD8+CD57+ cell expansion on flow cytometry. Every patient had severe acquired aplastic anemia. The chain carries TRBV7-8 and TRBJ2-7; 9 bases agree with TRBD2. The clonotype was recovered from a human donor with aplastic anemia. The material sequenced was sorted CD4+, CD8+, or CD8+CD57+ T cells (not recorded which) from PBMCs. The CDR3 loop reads CASSLAGGGAVLEQYF. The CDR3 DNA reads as TGTGCCAGCAGCTTAGCAGGCGGGGGGGCTGTGTTGGAGCAGTACTTC.